These 7 T cell receptor beta chains originate from one sample sequenced in a study of OX40 agonist ivuxolimab in advanced cancers. Sequenced by immunoSEQ multiplex PCR; TCRdb stores in-frame clones only, minus some. Among around 18,000 clones listed, 67% were seen once. This material consisted of CD4+ or CD8+ T cells sorted from blood, taken in a trial of the OX40 agonist ivuxolimab. The receptor source for this set is an adult with an advanced solid tumor such as melanoma, head and neck, liver or kidney cancer.

The chain is built from TRBV7-2 and TRBJ2-1; TRBD2 matches 11 bases. V was clipped by 2 bases and J by 0 bases; unmatched bases: 0. The CDR3 sequence is 16 residues long. The germline V gene encodes CDR1 SGHTA and CDR2 FQGNSA. Here the CDR3 DNA reads TGTGCCAGCAGCTTAACTAGCGGGGGCTCCTACAATGAGCAGTTCTTC. It specifies CASSLTSGGSYNEQFF. Combining the CDR3 with reference TRBV7-2 and TRBJ2-1 gives the whole variable domain GAGVSQSPSNKVTEKGKDVELRCDPISGHTALYWYRQSLGQGLEFLIYFQGNSAPDKSGLPSDRFSAERTGGSVSTLTIQRTQQEDSAVYLCASSLTSGGSYNEQFFGPGTRLTVL.

V usage is TRBV5-1 and J usage is TRBJ2-5; possible D gene TRBD2, 7 bases. In germline, CDR1 is SGHRS, CDR2 YFSETQ. This CDR3 has 15 residues. Trimming pared 3 bases from V and 1 base from J, leaving 13 bases between. The CDR3 spells CASSSEGGLQETQYF. CDR3 nucleotide sequence: TGCGCCAGCAGCTCGGAGGGGGGGCTCCAAGAGACCCAGTACTTC.

The chain has TRBV28 and TRBJ1-2; TRBD1 might be the D (5 bases). Deletions cut 7 bases from V and 1 base from J, with 16 bases between. This CDR3 has 15 amino acids. The V gene's germline CDR1 is MDHEN and CDR2 SYDVKM. CDR3 nucleotide sequence: TGTGCCAGCACCTCCCCCAGGGACGATAACTATGGCTACACCTTC. Translating it yields CASTSPRDDNYGYTF.

This clone came up a few times. V and J are TRBV6-5 and TRBJ1-4; D remains unclear. The V gene's germline CDR1 is MNHEY and CDR2 SVGAGI. V dropped 5 bases and J dropped 3 bases, with 13 bases sitting between them. The CDR3 is made up of 15 amino acids. The CDR3 nucleotides read TGTGCCAGCAGTGCCGGTGCAGGTGCTAATGAAAAACTGTTTTTT. This encodes CASSAGAGANEKLFF.

The V gene is TRBV27, the J gene TRBJ1-5, with 8 positions matching TRBD1. The V gene's germline CDR1 is MNHEY and CDR2 SMNVEV (reference sequence). V was clipped by 5 bases and J by 7 bases; unmatched bases: 7. The CDR3 runs 14 residues. CDR3: CASSLTGAKQPQHF. The DNA of the CDR3 is TGTGCCAGCAGTCTGACAGGGGCCAAGCAGCCCCAGCATTTT.

The chain joins TRBV5-1 to TRBJ2-1, with 7 nucleotides matching TRBD1. Germline CDR1 reads SGHRS; CDR2 reads YFSETQ. Losses at the gene ends were 3 bases for V and 6 bases for J; bases not matched to a gene: 12. This CDR3 is 16 amino acids long. CDR3 DNA sequence: TGCGCCAGCAGCTGGACGGGACAGCTACTAGGCAATGAGCAGTTCTTC. Its translation: CASSWTGQLLGNEQFF.

The V call is TRBV27, the J call TRBJ2-5; no clear D. Per the germline V gene, CDR1 is MNHEY and CDR2 is SMNVEV (reference sequence). Trimming took off 6 bases at V and 5 bases at J, with 10 bases between the two ends. The CDR3 spans 12 residues. The CDR3: CASSPPGETQYF. CDR3 DNA sequence: TGTGCCAGCAGCCCCCCCGGCGAGACCCAGTACTTC.